The 26 T cell receptor beta chains below all came from one sample that was sequenced in a study of blood T cells in healthy people across ages. The use of a sample-barcoded 5' primer and a J-beta primer mix characterized a second PCR of roughly 6 to 11 cycles. TCRdb reanalysed the 5' RACE reads using MiXCR and keeps one entry per CDR3 protein. The data hold fewer than 900,000 distinct CDR3 sequences, with about 42% observed a single time. The material sequenced was blood. The origin of the receptors is a woman aged 55-70 years in good health.

The chain employs TRBV20-1 and TRBJ1-1, with D perhaps matching TRBD1 (5 bases). Germline-derived CDR1 and CDR2 are DFQATT and SNEGSKA (reference sequence). The ends were cut back, 6 bases at V and 6 bases at J, with 8 bases in the middle. This CDR3 spans 10 amino acids. The chain's CDR3 is CSAGGAEAFF. The CDR3 coding sequence is TGCAGTGCCGGAGGGGCTGAAGCTTTCTTT.

In this sample, this clonotype turned up a few times. The chain carries TRBV4-2 and TRBJ1-4; no firm D call. The CDR3 has 16 residues. Germline lookup yields CDR1 LGHNA and CDR2 YNFKEQ. V was cut by 4 bases and J by 4 bases, with 16 bases left in between. The CDR3 loop is CASSPTLGAFNEKLFF. Written as DNA, the CDR3 is TGTGCCAGCAGCCCTACCCTGGGAGCCTTTAATGAAAAACTGTTTTTT.

This rearrangement joins TRBV20-1 to TRBJ2-7; D is unresolved. This CDR3 spans 13 amino acids. V was shortened by 1 base and J by 2 bases, with 9 bases between the two germline ends. Germline V lookup: CDR1 DFQATT, CDR2 SNEGSKA (reference sequence). As DNA, the CDR3 is TGCAGTGCTAGAGTCGGCACCCCCTACGAGCAGTACTTC. This translates into CSARVGTPYEQYF.

The CDR3 spells CARKDRLVEKLFF. CDR3 bases: TGTGCCCGCAAGGACCGCCTTGTAGAAAAACTGTTTTTT. V gene TRBV27 combines with J gene TRBJ1-4; the D is unclear. This CDR3 has 13 residues. V lost 11 bases and J lost 8, with 18 bases in between. Germline V gives CDR1 MNHEY, CDR2 SMNVEV (reference sequence).

This clonotype was seen at least ten times. CDR3 amino acids: CASSVTGLLGYTF. The CDR3 DNA reads TGTGCCAGCAGCGTAACAGGGCTCTTAGGCTACACCTTC. The chain joins TRBV9 to TRBJ1-2; D is perhaps TRBD1 (6 bases). This CDR3 has 13 amino acids. V was trimmed by 1 base and J by 8 bases, leaving 12 bases between them. Germline assignment: CDR1 SGDLS and CDR2 YYNGEE. Filled out from reference TRBV9 and TRBJ1-2, the complete variable domain reads DSGVTQTPKHLITATGQRVTLRCSPRSGDLSVYWYQQSLDQGLQFLIQYYNGEERAKGNILERFSAQQFPDLHSELNLSSLELGDSALYFCASSVTGLLGYTFGSGTRLTVV.

V gene TRBV10-3 combines with J gene TRBJ1-1; 7 positions agree with TRBD1. The CDR3 totals 13 residues. Germline V gene sequence: CDR1 ENHRY, CDR2 SYGVKD. Losses at the gene ends were 10 bases for V and 3 bases for J; bases not matched to a gene: 8. The CDR3 loop is CATAQGQHTEAFF. The CDR3 nucleotides are TGTGCCACCGCCCAGGGACAGCACACTGAAGCTTTCTTT.

The rearrangement links TRBV6-2 or TRBV6-3 to TRBJ2-3; the match to TRBD2 covers 8 bases. V gave up 8 bases and J gave up 6 bases; unmatched junction bases: 7. This CDR3 contains 13 residues. Germline assignment: CDR1 MNHEY and CDR2 SVGEGT. In DNA, the CDR3 is TGTGCCAGCGGGACTAGAATGACGGATACGCAGTATTTT. It is translated as CASGTRMTDTQYF.

As concerns this clonotype: A junction boundary mismatches the germline segment, possibly from a read error. The genes are TRBV27 and TRBJ2-1; D is ambiguous. The CDR3 consists of 11 residues. Per germline, CDR1 MNHEY and CDR2 SMNVEV (reference sequence). The CDR3, as DNA: TGTGTCAGCAGTTCCATGTATGAGCAGTTCTTC. This translates into CVSSSMYEQFF.

The V and J genes are TRBV4-2 and TRBJ2-2; the D gene is possibly TRBD2 (6 bases). The CDR3 covers 14 residues. Per germline, CDR1 LGHNA and CDR2 YNFKEQ. The V gene lost 5 bases and the J gene lost 1 base, with 8 bases spanning the gap. CDR3 loop: CASSSGLNTGELFF. CDR3 nucleotides: TGTGCCAGCAGCTCGGGACTGAACACCGGGGAGCTGTTTTTT.

The chain couples TRBV29-1 to TRBJ2-7, with TRBD2 matching 13 bases. The J call is doubtful: the DNA matches TRBJ2-5 better. Germline CDR1 SQVTM, CDR2 ANQGSEA. The CDR3 length is 15 residues. CDR3 DNA: TGCAGCGTGAGGGGACTAGCGGGATTAGGGGAGACCCAGTACTTC. Amino acid sequence: CSVRGLAGLGETQYF.

V usage is TRBV4-2 and J usage is TRBJ1-1; a possible D gene is TRBD1 (5 bases). The CDR3 has 15 amino acids. V was trimmed by 8 bases and J by 1 base, leaving 17 bases between them. Germline lookup yields CDR1 LGHNA and CDR2 YNFKEQ. CDR3: CASGGRRQRNTEAFF. The CDR3 bases are TGTGCCAGCGGGGGTAGGAGACAAAGGAACACTGAAGCTTTCTTT.

Notes on this clonotype: A read error may be the cause here, since a much bigger clone is one base away. The chain recombines TRBV7-2 with TRBJ2-4, with D possibly TRBD1 on 6 matching bases. With the DNA end fitting TRBJ2-7 better, the J assignment may be wrong. In germline, CDR1 is SGHTA, CDR2 FQGNSA. The CDR3 totals 15 residues. CDR3 loop: CASSSTGLSPYEQYF. DNA for the CDR3: TGTGCCAGCAGCTCAACAGGGCTCAGCCCCTACGAGCAGTACTTC.

The rearrangement joins TRBV7-9 to TRBJ1-1; the D is unclear. The CDR3 is 14 residues long. Trimming removed 1 base at V and 1 base at J, with 7 bases between. Germline values: CDR1 SEHNR, CDR2 FQNEAQ (reference sequence). The CDR3 DNA reads as TGTGCCAGCAGCTTAGAACAGTCGAACACTGAAGCTTTCTTT. This gives the protein CASSLEQSNTEAFF. Variable domain in full (rest from reference TRBV7-9 and TRBJ1-1): DTGVSQNPRHKITKRGQNVTFRCDPISEHNRLYWYRQTLGQGPEFLTYFQNEAQLEKSRLLSDRFSAERPKGSFSTLEIQRTEQGDSAMYLCASSLEQSNTEAFFGQGTRLTVV.

J is TRBJ2-1 and V is TRBV14; 7 bases map to TRBD1. There are 16 residues in the CDR3. Per germline, CDR1 SGHDN and CDR2 FVKESK. Trimming took 3 bases from V and 4 from J; bases not matched to a gene: 9. The CDR3 nucleotides are TGTGCCAGCAGCCAGCGTCGGGACAGCATATACAATGAGCAGTTCTTC. Translation: CASSQRRDSIYNEQFF.

This clonotype was seen more than once but under ten times. The chain employs TRBV12-3 or TRBV12-4 and TRBJ2-1; perhaps TRBD2 as D (5 bases). V was clipped by 7 bases and J by 0 bases, with 19 bases between them. The CDR3 runs to 17 residues. CDR3 sequence (DNA): TGTGCCAGCATCTCAGAGGCGGGTTCGAGCTCCTACAATGAGCAGTTCTTC. As protein: CASISEAGSSSYNEQFF.

This chain joins TRBV5-1 and TRBJ2-3; 13 bases line up with TRBD2. The CDR3 totals 22 residues. V lost 2 bases and J lost 2; bases outside the gene matches: 20. Germline values: CDR1 SGHRS, CDR2 YFSETQ. The CDR3 reads CASSLTPGQGGLAGAPTDTQYF. CDR3 sequence (DNA): TGCGCCAGCAGCTTAACTCCGGGACAGGGAGGACTAGCGGGAGCCCCCACAGATACGCAGTATTTT.

This clonotype showed up just a few times. This chain joins TRBV29-1 and TRBJ1-2; 7 bases are shared with TRBD1. The CDR3 runs 16 residues. J lost 5 bases, V lost 0 bases, and 12 bases had no gene match. Germline loops: CDR1 SQVTM, CDR2 ANQGSEA. The CDR3 loop is CSVEEMTGGQIYGYTF. CDR3 DNA: TGCAGCGTTGAAGAGATGACTGGGGGACAGATTTATGGCTACACCTTC.

This clonotype was seen only once. V usage is TRBV12-3 or TRBV12-4 and J usage is TRBJ1-1; 7 bases match TRBD1. V dropped 2 bases and J dropped 4; count of bases not matched to a gene: 4. This CDR3 comprises 14 residues. Here the CDR3 reads CASSLTGVPTEAFF. The CDR3, as DNA: TGTGCCAGCAGTTTAACAGGGGTGCCCACTGAAGCTTTCTTT.

CDR3 DNA sequence: TGTGCCTGGAGATCAGGGCAGATTTCCTACGAGCAGTACTTC. Translating gives CAWRSGQISYEQYF. This chain uses TRBV30 with TRBJ2-7; a possible D gene is TRBD1 (5 bases). The CDR3 loop spans 14 amino acids. V was trimmed by 3 bases and J by 1 base, leaving 13 bases between them. Germline loops: CDR1 GTSNPN, CDR2 SVGIG (reference sequence).

This sequence joins TRBV28 and TRBJ2-5; D perhaps matches TRBD2 (6 bases). Trimming stripped 6 bases from V and 4 bases from J, with 15 bases between. In germline, CDR1 is MDHEN, CDR2 SYDVKM. The CDR3 extends over 14 amino acids. The CDR3: CASRAGLSSETQYF. The CDR3 nucleotides are TGTGCCAGCAGGGCAGGACTAAGTTCAGAGACCCAGTACTTC. Combining the CDR3 with reference TRBV28 and TRBJ2-5 gives the whole variable domain DVKVTQSSRYLVKRTGEKVFLECVQDMDHENMFWYRQDPGLGLRLIYFSYDVKMKEKGDIPEGYSVSREKKERFSLILESASTNQTSMYLCASRAGLSSETQYFGPGTRLLVL.

This clonotype was seen a handful of times. The chain uses TRBV5-1 and TRBJ2-5; tentatively, D is TRBD2 (6 bases). Trimming stripped 1 base from V and 5 bases from J, with 12 bases between. This CDR3 contains 14 residues. Germline V gives CDR1 SGHRS, CDR2 YFSETQ. The chain's CDR3 is CASSLLGTRETQYF. The CDR3 coding sequence is TGCGCCAGCAGCTTGTTGGGGACTCGGGAGACCCAGTACTTC. Full variable domain (outside the CDR3, taken from reference TRBV5-1 and TRBJ2-5): KAGVTQTPRYLIKTRGQQVTLSCSPISGHRSVSWYQQTPGQGLQFLFEYFSETQRNKGNFPGRFSGRQFSNSRSEMNVSTLELGDSALYLCASSLLGTRETQYFGPGTRLLVL.

On this clonotype: Sequence at one end of the junction differs from germline and may be a read error. The rearrangement uses TRBV2 and TRBJ1-5; 7 bases fit TRBD1. Germline loops: CDR1 SNHLY, CDR2 FYNNEI. This CDR3 region has 14 residues. CDR3 in amino acids: CASSAQGSNQPQHF. In nucleotides, the CDR3 is TGTGCCAGCAGTGCACAGGGGAGCAACCAGCCCCAGCATTTT.

J is TRBJ1-1 and V is TRBV2; D is perhaps TRBD1 (6 bases). Germline V gene data show CDR1 as SNHLY and CDR2 as FYNNEI. The CDR3 spans 13 residues. Deletions cut 7 bases from V and 3 bases from J, with 12 bases between. CDR3 protein: CASIGGRDTEAFF. Written as DNA, the CDR3 is TGTGCCAGCATAGGGGGGCGAGACACTGAAGCTTTCTTT.

The chain has TRBV4-2 and TRBJ2-4, with D tentatively TRBD1 or TRBD2 (5 bases each). The better agreement between TRBJ2-7 and the DNA end casts doubt on the J call. CDR1 and CDR2 (germline): LGHNA, YNFKEQ. The CDR3 length is 14 residues. The DNA for the CDR3 is TGTGCCAGCAGCCGAGAGGGGACGGGCTACGAGCAGTACTTC. This encodes CASSREGTGYEQYF.

This clonotype turned up a few times. The gene calls are TRBV20-1 and TRBJ1-1; 8 bases line up with TRBD1. CDR1 DFQATT and CDR2 SNEGSKA come from the germline V gene (reference sequence). The J segment lost 1 base and the V segment lost 3 bases, leaving 4 bases of the junction unmatched. This CDR3 spans 14 amino acids. CDR3 loop: CSASQGARNTEAFF. The CDR3 DNA sequence: TGCAGTGCTAGTCAGGGGGCAAGGAACACTGAAGCTTTCTTT.

The chain links TRBV20-1 to TRBJ2-3, with a possible D match to TRBD2 (6 bases). Trimming removed 3 bases from V and 6 bases from J, with 16 bases in between. The CDR3 is made up of 14 amino acids. The germline gives CDR1 DFQATT, CDR2 SNEGSKA (reference sequence). CDR3 sequence reads: CSARVAGSGDTQYF. The CDR3 DNA reads as TGCAGTGCTAGGGTTGCGGGGTCGGGGGATACGCAGTATTTT.